Shown below are 14 T cell receptor beta chains from a single sample sequenced in a study of Tregs in tolerant kidney transplant recipients. Method: immunoSEQ multiplex PCR; TCRdb's copy keeps in-frame clones and lacks some. The table includes approximately 69,000 clones, 70% to 90% detected once. Sequencing was performed on CD4+ T cells from blood, taken before the transplant. The receptor set was obtained from a human donor who received a combined kidney and bone marrow transplant.

The chain uses TRBV4-3 and TRBJ1-1; 10 positions agree with TRBD1. Germline V gene lookup returns CDR1 LGHNA and CDR2 YSLEER. The CDR3 has 17 residues. V shed 1 base and J 0 bases; nucleotides not matched to a gene: 5. In DNA, the CDR3 is TGCGCCAGCAGCCAAGGACAGGGGGCTTTGGTGAACACTGAAGCTTTCTTT. It translates to CASSQGQGALVNTEAFF.

The chain links TRBV28 to TRBJ1-4; 9 nucleotides align to TRBD1. This CDR3 has 14 amino acids. Per germline, CDR1 MDHEN and CDR2 SYDVKM. V lost 3 bases to trimming and J lost 7 bases; unmatched junction nucleotides: 3. Here the CDR3 DNA reads TGTGCCAGCAGTTTCACAGGGGGCGTTGAAAAACTGTTTTTT. Its protein product is CASSFTGGVEKLFF.

V and J are TRBV19 and TRBJ1-4, with a tentative D call TRBD1 (5 bases). From germline, CDR1 is LNHDA and CDR2 SQIVND (reference sequence). CDR3 length: 17 residues. V lost 6 bases and J lost 5, with 22 bases in between. The CDR3 DNA follows: TGTGCCAGTAGGCCCAGGATGCAGACTGGGGGGAATGAAAAACTGTTTTTT. Translating it yields CASRPRMQTGGNEKLFF.

The count of this clone is one. The V gene is TRBV25-1, the J gene TRBJ1-5; tentative D call: TRBD1 (5 bases). V was shortened by 1 base and J by 2 bases, with 12 bases between the two germline ends. Germline V CDR1 and CDR2: MGHDK, SYGVNS. The CDR3 totals 16 residues. In DNA form, the CDR3 reads TGTGCCAGCAGTGAATCTAGGGGTTCGGGCAATCAGCCCCAGCATTTT. It translates to CASSESRGSGNQPQHF.

The chain recombines TRBV27 with TRBJ2-7; 7 bases line up with TRBD1. The CDR3 extends over 14 amino acids. CDR1 and CDR2 (germline): MNHEY, SMNVEV (reference sequence). V lost 3 bases and J lost 0; bases outside the gene matches: 2. Here the CDR3 reads CASSFQGDSYEQYF. CDR3 nucleotide sequence: TGTGCCAGCAGTTTCCAGGGGGACTCCTACGAGCAGTACTTC.

The chain couples TRBV5-1 to TRBJ1-1, with 11 bases lining up with TRBD1. The CDR3 is 17 amino acids. Germline assignment: CDR1 SGHRS and CDR2 YFSETQ. V shed 2 bases and J 1 base; nucleotides not matched to a gene: 7. The CDR3 region has the DNA TGCGCCAGCAGCTTTGGACAGGGGGCGACGGGGAACACTGAAGCTTTCTTT. Residues: CASSFGQGATGNTEAFF.

This rearrangement joins TRBV28 to TRBJ1-4; D gene uncertain. Germline V gives CDR1 MDHEN, CDR2 SYDVKM. V dropped 10 bases and J dropped 0 bases, with 9 bases sitting between them. CDR3 size: 13 residues. CDR3 in amino acids: CATHSTTNEKLFF. The DNA of the CDR3 is TGTGCCACCCACAGTACAACTAATGAAAAACTGTTTTTT.

This clone has a single count. At one end the junction does not follow the germline gene, possibly because of a read error. This rearrangement joins TRBV30 to TRBJ1-2, with D possibly being TRBD1 (5 bases). This CDR3 spans 13 amino acids. The germline gives CDR1 GTSNPN, CDR2 SVGIG (reference sequence). The CDR3 here is CAWSEQGHYGHTF. CDR3 DNA sequence: TGTGCCTGGAGTGAGCAGGGCCACTATGGCCACACCTTC. Filled out from reference TRBV30 and TRBJ1-2, the complete variable domain reads SQTIHQWPATLVQPVGSPLSLECTVEGTSNPNLYWYRQAAGRGLQLLFYSVGIGQISSEVPQNLSASRPQDRQFILSSKKLLLSDSGFYLCAWSEQGHYGHTFGSGTRLTVV.

The chain employs TRBV19 and TRBJ1-5; 9 bases match TRBD1. The CDR3 has 16 residues. Trimming cost V 3 bases and J 9 bases; bases outside gene matches: 12. Germline values: CDR1 LNHDA, CDR2 SQIVND (reference sequence). DNA of the CDR3: TGTGCCAGTAGTATGGGACAGGGCTCGGGTTTTCGGCCCCAGCATTTT. Protein product: CASSMGQGSGFRPQHF.

V is TRBV25-1 and J is TRBJ1-1, with 8 nucleotides matching TRBD1. CDR3 length: 14 amino acids. The J segment lost 4 bases and the V segment lost 4 bases, leaving 5 bases of the junction unmatched. Per the germline V gene, CDR1 is MGHDK and CDR2 is SYGVNS. CDR3 DNA sequence: TGTGCCAGCAGTGGACAGGGGAGGGGCACTGAAGCTTTCTTT. It specifies CASSGQGRGTEAFF. Together with reference TRBV25-1 and TRBJ1-1, the CDR3 gives the full variable domain: EADIYQTPRYLVIGTGKKITLECSQTMGHDKMYWYQQDPGMELHLIHYSYGVNSTEKGDLSSESTVSRIRTEHFPLTLESARPSHTSQYLCASSGQGRGTEAFFGQGTRLTVV.

This chain joins TRBV5-1 and TRBJ2-7, with a tentative D call TRBD1 (6 bases). V lost 0 bases to trimming and J lost 6 bases, with 13 bases between them. Germline CDR1 is SGHRS and CDR2 is YFSETQ. The CDR3 covers 14 residues. CDR3 region: CASSLGLGAGEQYF. In DNA, the CDR3 is TGCGCCAGCAGCTTGGGCTTGGGGGCTGGCGAGCAGTACTTC.

The chain links TRBV5-1 to TRBJ2-3; TRBD1 matches at 8 bases. Germline CDR1 and CDR2: SGHRS and YFSETQ. The CDR3 runs to 15 residues. Germline trimming cut 5 bases from V and 2 bases from J; bases unmatched to any gene: 7. CDR3 residues: CASSFQGAFTDTQYF. CDR3 DNA: TGCGCCAGCAGTTTCCAGGGGGCTTTCACAGATACGCAGTATTTT.

This rearrangement joins TRBV6-6 to TRBJ2-2; D uncertain. This CDR3 is 13 amino acids long. Trimming left V 7 bases short and J 4 bases short, with 10 bases between. CDR1 MNHNY and CDR2 SVGAGI come from the germline V gene (reference sequence). The DNA of the CDR3 is TGTGCCAGCATAAATCCGGGCACCGGGGAGCTGTTTTTT. Translation: CASINPGTGELFF.

The chain recombines TRBV28 with TRBJ2-2, with D uncertain. The germline V gene encodes CDR1 MDHEN and CDR2 SYDVKM. The CDR3 is made up of 14 amino acids. Trimming took off 6 bases at V and 2 bases at J, with 10 bases between the two ends. The CDR3 sequence is CASRGWVNTGELFF. The CDR3 DNA sequence: TGTGCCAGCAGGGGCTGGGTTAACACCGGGGAGCTGTTTTTT.